This T cell receptor beta chain was sequenced during a study of cytomegalovirus exposure and HLA in healthy donors. Study-wide background: The same platform was used for the 110 or so validation repertoires and the 600 to 700 first-cohort repertoires, a later analysis reported.

Points from the study as a whole: Most TCR sequences proved rare, with some public TCRs found in many donors. The study recorded 150 to 200 TCR beta chains that were cytomegalovirus-associated.

Produced via immunoSEQ multiplex PCR; TCRdb's table is partial and in-frame only. The data contain about 400,000 clones, about nine tenths of them singletons. The donors were in the roughly 130-subject validation cohort, distinct from the roughly 670-subject first cohort. This clone was detected only once. Its cognate antigen is unknown. The CDR3 consists of 17 residues. Germline lookup yields CDR1 MNHEY and CDR2 SMNVEV (reference sequence). Trimming cost V 0 bases and J 5 bases; bases outside gene matches: 4. This clonotype originated in a young woman in good health and CMV-seronegative. The rearrangement uses TRBV27 and TRBJ2-1; 13 nucleotides agree with TRBD2. What was sequenced was PBMCs. CDR3 nucleotide sequence: TGTGCCAGCAGTTTATCCCGAGGACTAGCGGGAGACAATGAGCAGTTCTTC. It encodes CASSLSRGLAGDNEQFF.